This T cell receptor beta chain was identified during a study of blood T cell repertoires in COVID-19. CDR3 size: 17 residues. Germline assignment: CDR1 LGHNA and CDR2 YSLEER. After removal of 0 bases from V and 5 bases from J, the junction contained 8 bases not matched to a gene. Per the authors' pipeline: Cell counts per sample came from amplifying reference gene primers. Clones were read by immunoSEQ multiplex PCR, and TCRdb kept only the in-frame ones, dropping some. That table is the source of V, J and clone size, and D and trimming were worked out from the DNA. The data show roughly 100,000 clones, around 80% seen once.

What was sequenced was peripheral blood. The rearrangement links TRBV4-3 to TRBJ2-1; 9 bases are a match to TRBD2. This TCR derives from a man aged 55 to 70 with acute or convalescent COVID-19. The chain's CDR3 is CASSQDISSGGNNEQFF. The CDR3 bases are TGCGCCAGCAGCCAAGATATATCCAGCGGGGGGAACAATGAGCAGTTCTTC.